A selection of T cell receptor beta chains follows, all from one sample in a study of T-cell reconstitution after alpha-beta-depleted transplantation in children. Each CDR3 protein is one row after TCRdb ran MiXCR on the PCR reads. This table has 90,000 to 95,000 distinct CDR3 sequences, more than 10% appearing once. Sequences were derived from PBMCs from the stem cell graft donor, sampled from the stem cell graft. These receptors came from a human donor who donated a stem cell graft to a child with inherited bone marrow failure. Each CDR3 is given with its conserved first and last residue. The D gene is left open where the match is weak. Clone size is not always given. Where it is, it says once, few, many or a class for expanded clones.

v_call: TRBV27; clone_size: many; j_call: TRBJ2-7; d_call: TRBD2; cdr3_nt: TGTGCCAGCAGTTTATTCGCGACTAGCGGGTCCCGGCTGGTGGGCTACGAGCAGTACTTC; cdr3_aa: CASSLFATSGSRLVGYEQYF
v_call: TRBV23-1; clone_size: -; j_call: TRBJ2-2; d_call: TRBD2; cdr3_nt: TGCGCCAGCAGTCACCGATATAGCGGGACCCACACCGGGGAGCTGTTTTTT; cdr3_aa: CASSHRYSGTHTGELFF
v_call: TRBV4-3; clone_size: many; j_call: TRBJ1-1; d_call: -; cdr3_nt: TGCGCCAGCAGCCAAGATTCTACAGGATTGAACACTGAAGCTTTCTTT; cdr3_aa: CASSQDSTGLNTEAFF
v_call: TRBV5-1; clone_size: -; j_call: TRBJ1-6; d_call: TRBD1; cdr3_nt: TGCGCCAGCAGCAACCGGACAGGGGACTCACCCCTCCACTTT; cdr3_aa: CASSNRTGDSPLHF
v_call: TRBV4-2; clone_size: many; j_call: TRBJ2-2; d_call: -; cdr3_nt: TGTGCCAGCAGCCAGGGGGACTCCTGGGAGGGGGAGCTGTTTTTT; cdr3_aa: CASSQGDSWEGELFF
v_call: TRBV5-4; clone_size: many; j_call: TRBJ2-2; d_call: TRBD2; cdr3_nt: TGTGCCAGCAGCCCCCGGGGGAGCGGGAGCACCGGGGAGCTGTTTTTT; cdr3_aa: CASSPRGSGSTGELFF
v_call: TRBV18; clone_size: many; j_call: TRBJ1-4; d_call: -; cdr3_nt: TGTGCCAGCTCACCAAAATTGTATGGGACGGAAGAAAAACTGTTTTTT; cdr3_aa: CASSPKLYGTEEKLFF
v_call: TRBV28; clone_size: -; j_call: TRBJ2-7; d_call: TRBD2; cdr3_nt: TGTGCCAGCACCCGGGACTATGCGGGCTGGCAGTACTTC; cdr3_aa: CASTRDYAGWQYF
v_call: TRBV10-3; clone_size: many; j_call: TRBJ2-3; d_call: -; cdr3_nt: TGTGCCATCAGTGAGCCGGGAGTAGTGGCAGATACGCAGTATTTT; cdr3_aa: CAISEPGVVADTQYF
v_call: TRBV7-8; clone_size: many; j_call: TRBJ2-1; d_call: TRBD1; cdr3_nt: TGTGCCAGCAGCTTAGCCCCCGGGACAGGGGGCCAAGAGCAGTTCTTC; cdr3_aa: CASSLAPGTGGQEQFF
v_call: TRBV9; clone_size: many; j_call: TRBJ2-1; d_call: -; cdr3_nt: TGTGCCAGCAGCGTAGCTTCGGGCAATGAGCAGTTCTTC; cdr3_aa: CASSVASGNEQFF
v_call: TRBV28; clone_size: many; j_call: TRBJ2-1; d_call: TRBD2; cdr3_nt: TGTGCCAGCATTGCTAGCGGGACCTACAATGAGCAGTTCTTC; cdr3_aa: CASIASGTYNEQFF
v_call: TRBV12-3/TRBV12-4; clone_size: many; j_call: TRBJ2-5; d_call: -; cdr3_nt: TGTGCCAGCAGTTTGGGCCACGCGGATCCGTACCAAGAGACCCAGTACTTC; cdr3_aa: CASSLGHADPYQETQYF
v_call: TRBV5-6; clone_size: many; j_call: TRBJ1-5; d_call: -; cdr3_nt: TGTGCCAGCAGCTCCAGAGGGAATCAGCCCCAGCATTTT; cdr3_aa: CASSSRGNQPQHF
v_call: TRBV5-1; clone_size: many; j_call: TRBJ2-1; d_call: TRBD2; cdr3_nt: TGCGCCAGCAGCGCCGGGACGTGGGGACTAGCGGGAGGGAGGAATGAGCAGTTCTTC; cdr3_aa: CASSAGTWGLAGGRNEQFF
v_call: TRBV7-3; clone_size: many; j_call: TRBJ2-3; d_call: TRBD1; cdr3_nt: TGTGCCAGCAGCTCGGGACAGATCACAGATACGCAGTATTTT; cdr3_aa: CASSSGQITDTQYF
v_call: TRBV6-2/TRBV6-3; clone_size: many; j_call: TRBJ2-7; d_call: -; cdr3_nt: TGTGCCAGCAGAGCCGGACAGATCTACGAGCAGTACTTC; cdr3_aa: CASRAGQIYEQYF
v_call: TRBV7-2; clone_size: many; j_call: TRBJ1-5; d_call: TRBD1; cdr3_nt: TGTGCCAGCAGCTTAGGAACAGGGGGCAATCAGCCCCAGCATTTT; cdr3_aa: CASSLGTGGNQPQHF
v_call: TRBV6-5; clone_size: many; j_call: TRBJ2-7; d_call: -; cdr3_nt: TGTGCCAGCAGTTACTCGTCGGAGACAGCCCGACCCCACGAGCAGTACTTC; cdr3_aa: CASSYSSETARPHEQYF
v_call: TRBV5-1; clone_size: many; j_call: TRBJ1-1; d_call: TRBD1; cdr3_nt: TGCGCCAGCAGCCCGGGACAGGGGGCGTATACTGAAGCTTTCTTT; cdr3_aa: CASSPGQGAYTEAFF
v_call: TRBV5-6; clone_size: -; j_call: TRBJ1-1; d_call: -; cdr3_nt: TGTGCCAGCAGCTTGGGGGGGAGGAACACTGAAGCTTTCTTT; cdr3_aa: CASSLGGRNTEAFF
v_call: TRBV7-6; clone_size: many; j_call: TRBJ1-2; d_call: -; cdr3_nt: TGTGCCAGCAGCTTAGAATCCGGCTATGGCTACACCTTC; cdr3_aa: CASSLESGYGYTF
v_call: TRBV7-9; clone_size: many; j_call: TRBJ1-3; d_call: -; cdr3_nt: TGTGCCAGCAGCCCCTACCCGGAACTGGTCTCTGGAAACACCATATATTTT; cdr3_aa: CASSPYPELVSGNTIYF
v_call: TRBV20-1; clone_size: many; j_call: TRBJ2-7; d_call: -; cdr3_nt: TGCAGTGCTAGCCCGAGGACTCCCTCCTACGAGCAGTACTTC; cdr3_aa: CSASPRTPSYEQYF
v_call: TRBV20-1; clone_size: many; j_call: TRBJ2-5; d_call: TRBD1; cdr3_nt: TGCAGTGCTTGGGACAGGGGGTTGGAGACCCAGTACTTC; cdr3_aa: CSAWDRGLETQYF
v_call: TRBV5-5; clone_size: many; j_call: TRBJ2-3; d_call: -; cdr3_nt: TGTGCCAGCAGCTTGTGCACATCTAGCGTCACAGATACGCAGTATTTT; cdr3_aa: CASSLCTSSVTDTQYF
v_call: TRBV5-1; clone_size: many; j_call: TRBJ2-2; d_call: -; cdr3_nt: TGCGCCAGCAGCCCTGGGCCGAACACCGGGGAGCTGTTTTTT; cdr3_aa: CASSPGPNTGELFF
v_call: TRBV18; clone_size: many; j_call: TRBJ1-1; d_call: -; cdr3_nt: TGTGCCAGCTCACCAGGGTTTGGAGGGGCTGAAGCTTTCTTT; cdr3_aa: CASSPGFGGAEAFF
v_call: TRBV7-2; clone_size: few; j_call: TRBJ2-3; d_call: TRBD1; cdr3_nt: TGTGCCAGCAGCTTCCAGGGGGCAGAGGTCACGCAGTATTTT; cdr3_aa: CASSFQGAEVTQYF
v_call: TRBV3-1; clone_size: -; j_call: TRBJ2-5; d_call: -; cdr3_nt: TGTGCCAGCAGCCAAGTCACGCAAGAGACCCAGTACTTC; cdr3_aa: CASSQVTQETQYF
v_call: TRBV9; clone_size: -; j_call: TRBJ1-2; d_call: -; cdr3_nt: TGTGCCAGCAGCGTAGCGGCAGGGGCCAACTATGGCTACACCTTC; cdr3_aa: CASSVAAGANYGYTF